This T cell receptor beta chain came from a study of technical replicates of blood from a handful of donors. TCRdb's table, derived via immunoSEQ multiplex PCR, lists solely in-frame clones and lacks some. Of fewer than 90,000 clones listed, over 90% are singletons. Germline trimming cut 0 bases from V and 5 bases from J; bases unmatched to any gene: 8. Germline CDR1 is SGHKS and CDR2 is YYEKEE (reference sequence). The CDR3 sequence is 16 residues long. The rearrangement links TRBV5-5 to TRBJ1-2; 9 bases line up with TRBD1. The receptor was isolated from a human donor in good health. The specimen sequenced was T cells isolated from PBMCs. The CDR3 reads CASSLAGTGPGYGYTF. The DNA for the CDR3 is TGTGCCAGCAGCTTGGCCGGGACAGGGCCGGGGTATGGCTACACCTTC.